The rows below give T cell receptor beta chains drawn from one sample of a study of neoadjuvant anti-PD-1 for oral cavity cancer. This table comes from immunoSEQ multiplex PCR, and its TCRdb copy is limited to in-frame clones, with some not included. The profile covers over 13,000 clones, with 75% appearing a single time and 2% to 2.5% taken by the ten largest. Sequences were derived from PBMCs, sampled after nivolumab (anti-PD-1) treatment. These receptors were collected from a person aged 35 to 85 with oral cavity squamous cell carcinoma. Each CDR3 is given with its conserved first and last residue. Fields, in order: clone size, J gene, D gene, V gene, CDR3 protein, CDR3 DNA. A D gene is named only where the DNA matches it firmly. Part of the rows lack a size; the others show once, few, many or a class for expanded clones.

clone size: few
J gene: TRBJ2-2
D gene: NA
V gene: TRBV28
CDR3 protein: CATAAFLNTGELFF
CDR3 DNA: TGTGCCACCGCAGCCTTCTTGAACACCGGGGAGCTGTTTTTT

clone size: NA
J gene: TRBJ1-2
D gene: TRBD1
V gene: TRBV7-8
CDR3 protein: CASSSYGDRAYGYTF
CDR3 DNA: TGTGCCAGCAGCTCCTATGGGGACAGGGCCTATGGCTACACCTTC

clone size: NA
J gene: TRBJ2-7
D gene: NA
V gene: TRBV9
CDR3 protein: CASSVGPATYEQYF
CDR3 DNA: TGTGCCAGCAGCGTAGGCCCAGCGACCTACGAGCAGTACTTC

clone size: NA
J gene: TRBJ2-5
D gene: NA
V gene: TRBV30
CDR3 protein: CAWSVRGQGGTQYF
CDR3 DNA: TGTGCCTGGAGTGTACGAGGGCAGGGTGGGACCCAGTACTTC

clone size: NA
J gene: TRBJ2-7
D gene: NA
V gene: TRBV28
CDR3 protein: CASGNPVPGREQYF
CDR3 DNA: TGTGCCAGCGGGAACCCCGTCCCGGGCAGGGAGCAGTACTTC

clone size: NA
J gene: TRBJ2-2
D gene: NA
V gene: TRBV13
CDR3 protein: CASSLGNLGAPNTGELFF
CDR3 DNA: TGTGCCAGCAGCTTAGGCAACCTCGGAGCCCCGAACACCGGGGAGCTGTTTTTT

clone size: NA
J gene: TRBJ2-1
D gene: TRBD2
V gene: TRBV6-1
CDR3 protein: CASSLAGGTYNEQFF
CDR3 DNA: TGTGCCAGCAGTTTAGCGGGAGGAACCTACAATGAGCAGTTCTTC

clone size: once
J gene: TRBJ1-2
D gene: TRBD1
V gene: TRBV15
CDR3 protein: CATSRGQGFGYGYTF
CDR3 DNA: TGTGCCACCAGTAGGGGACAGGGGTTTGGCTATGGCTACACCTTC

clone size: NA
J gene: TRBJ1-2
D gene: TRBD1
V gene: TRBV5-1
CDR3 protein: CASSLADRVAFHGYTF
CDR3 DNA: TGCGCCAGCAGCTTGGCCGACAGGGTGGCGTTCCATGGCTACACCTTC

clone size: NA
J gene: TRBJ2-2
D gene: NA
V gene: TRBV5-1
CDR3 protein: CASSFSAWGTGELFF
CDR3 DNA: TGCGCCAGCAGCTTTTCGGCGTGGGGGACCGGGGAGCTGTTTTTT

clone size: NA
J gene: TRBJ2-5
D gene: NA
V gene: TRBV30
CDR3 protein: CAWSVLGQYWTQYF
CDR3 DNA: TGTGCCTGGAGTGTACTCGGACAATACTGGACCCAGTACTTC

clone size: NA
J gene: TRBJ1-2
D gene: NA
V gene: TRBV28
CDR3 protein: CASSLEDSYRGYTF
CDR3 DNA: TGTGCCAGCAGTTTAGAGGACAGCTATCGCGGCTACACCTTC

clone size: NA
J gene: TRBJ2-5
D gene: NA
V gene: TRBV7-8
CDR3 protein: CASSFRGGQETQYF
CDR3 DNA: TGTGCCAGCAGCTTTAGGGGGGGACAAGAGACCCAGTACTTC

clone size: few
J gene: TRBJ1-2
D gene: TRBD1
V gene: TRBV12-5
CDR3 protein: CASGLDTGGTHTF
CDR3 DNA: TGTGCTAGTGGTTTGGATACAGGGGGCACACACACCTTC

clone size: NA
J gene: TRBJ1-3
D gene: NA
V gene: TRBV5-4
CDR3 protein: CASSLAAAHSGNTIYF
CDR3 DNA: TGTGCCAGCAGCTTGGCGGCAGCTCACTCTGGAAACACCATATATTTT

clone size: NA
J gene: TRBJ1-4
D gene: TRBD1
V gene: TRBV4-1
CDR3 protein: CASSQASDRGEKLFF
CDR3 DNA: TGCGCCAGCAGCCAGGCATCGGACAGGGGTGAAAAACTGTTTTTT

clone size: NA
J gene: TRBJ2-2
D gene: TRBD2
V gene: TRBV5-1
CDR3 protein: CASSRLAGNGELFF
CDR3 DNA: TGCGCCAGCTCGAGGCTAGCGGGGAACGGGGAGCTGTTTTTT

clone size: NA
J gene: TRBJ2-3
D gene: NA
V gene: TRBV5-1
CDR3 protein: CASSLPPSADTQYF
CDR3 DNA: TGCGCCAGCAGCTTACCCCCATCTGCAGATACGCAGTATTTT

clone size: few
J gene: TRBJ1-1
D gene: TRBD1
V gene: TRBV30
CDR3 protein: CAWSNDRGRAAFF
CDR3 DNA: TGTGCCTGGAGTAACGACAGGGGGCGCGCAGCTTTCTTT

clone size: NA
J gene: TRBJ1-1
D gene: NA
V gene: TRBV7-3
CDR3 protein: CASSLNPRGNTEAFF
CDR3 DNA: TGTGCCAGCAGCTTAAACCCTCGGGGGAACACTGAAGCTTTCTTT

clone size: few
J gene: TRBJ1-2
D gene: NA
V gene: TRBV19
CDR3 protein: CASRALNYGYTF
CDR3 DNA: TGTGCCAGCCGGGCCCTAAACTATGGCTACACCTTC

clone size: NA
J gene: TRBJ2-1
D gene: TRBD2
V gene: TRBV7-9
CDR3 protein: CASSPHQREGFNEQFF
CDR3 DNA: TGTGCCAGCAGCCCCCATCAGCGGGAGGGCTTCAATGAGCAGTTCTTC

clone size: NA
J gene: TRBJ2-3
D gene: TRBD2
V gene: TRBV5-1
CDR3 protein: CASSLGTSGSTDTQYF
CDR3 DNA: TGCGCCAGCAGCTTGGGGACTAGCGGGAGCACAGATACGCAGTATTTT

clone size: NA
J gene: TRBJ2-7
D gene: NA
V gene: TRBV6-1
CDR3 protein: CASIIVPGVYEQYF
CDR3 DNA: TGTGCCAGCATTATAGTGCCAGGGGTCTACGAGCAGTACTTC

clone size: NA
J gene: TRBJ1-5
D gene: NA
V gene: TRBV25-1
CDR3 protein: CASTGNSNQPQHF
CDR3 DNA: TGTGCCAGCACAGGGAATAGCAATCAGCCCCAGCATTTT

clone size: NA
J gene: TRBJ2-5
D gene: NA
V gene: TRBV5-4
CDR3 protein: CASSLYAARGEKETQYF
CDR3 DNA: TGTGCCAGCAGCTTGTACGCCGCCAGGGGGGAGAAGGAGACCCAGTACTTC

clone size: once
J gene: TRBJ1-1
D gene: NA
V gene: TRBV6-6
CDR3 protein: CASRNLDSPEAFF
CDR3 DNA: TGTGCCAGCAGAAACCTCGACTCCCCTGAAGCTTTCTTT

clone size: NA
J gene: TRBJ1-1
D gene: NA
V gene: TRBV5-4
CDR3 protein: CASSVRDTEAFF
CDR3 DNA: TGTGCCAGCAGCGTTCGGGACACTGAAGCTTTCTTT

clone size: NA
J gene: TRBJ1-3
D gene: NA
V gene: TRBV4-1
CDR3 protein: CASSQVSMPGNTIYF
CDR3 DNA: TGCGCCAGCAGCCAAGTAAGCATGCCTGGAAACACCATATATTTT

clone size: NA
J gene: TRBJ1-2
D gene: NA
V gene: TRBV30
CDR3 protein: CAWSVGGTYSHGYTF
CDR3 DNA: TGTGCCTGGAGTGTTGGGGGGACATACAGCCATGGCTACACCTTC

clone size: once
J gene: TRBJ2-7
D gene: NA
V gene: TRBV4-1
CDR3 protein: CASSQRYEQYF
CDR3 DNA: TGCGCCAGCAGCCAACGCTACGAGCAGTACTTC

clone size: NA
J gene: TRBJ2-2
D gene: NA
V gene: TRBV11-3
CDR3 protein: CASSLDLVGEMNTGELFF
CDR3 DNA: TGTGCCAGCAGCTTAGATCTCGTGGGGGAGATGAACACCGGGGAGCTGTTTTTT

clone size: NA
J gene: TRBJ2-1
D gene: NA
V gene: TRBV6-6
CDR3 protein: CASSYSPGGTHEQFF
CDR3 DNA: TGTGCCAGCAGTTACTCACCGGGTGGCACGCATGAGCAGTTCTTC

clone size: NA
J gene: TRBJ2-7
D gene: TRBD2
V gene: TRBV27
CDR3 protein: CASSFGRETHEQYF
CDR3 DNA: TGTGCCAGCAGTTTTGGGCGGGAGACTCACGAGCAGTACTTC

clone size: NA
J gene: TRBJ1-5
D gene: NA
V gene: TRBV10-1
CDR3 protein: CASSAGSQPQHF
CDR3 DNA: TGCGCCAGCAGTGCCGGTTCACAGCCCCAGCATTTT

clone size: NA
J gene: TRBJ1-1
D gene: NA
V gene: TRBV4-2
CDR3 protein: CASSQDPLEGIGVTEAFF
CDR3 DNA: TGTGCCAGCAGCCAAGATCCCCTGGAGGGAATTGGAGTTACTGAAGCTTTCTTT